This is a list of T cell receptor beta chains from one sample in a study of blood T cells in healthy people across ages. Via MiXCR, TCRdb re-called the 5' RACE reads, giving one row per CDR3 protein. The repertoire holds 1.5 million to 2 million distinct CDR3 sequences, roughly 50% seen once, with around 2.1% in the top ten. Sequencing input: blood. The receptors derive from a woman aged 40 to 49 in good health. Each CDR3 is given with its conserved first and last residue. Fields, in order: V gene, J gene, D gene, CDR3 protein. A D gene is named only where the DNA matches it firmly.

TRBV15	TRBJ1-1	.	CATSSSGRGDTEAFF
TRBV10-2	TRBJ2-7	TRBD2	CASSQLAGGFYEQYF
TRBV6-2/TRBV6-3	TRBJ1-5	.	CASRTMEGLNSNQPQHF
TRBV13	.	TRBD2	CASSSAGTSFQETQYF
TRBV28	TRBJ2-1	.	CASSFVRRGGEQFF
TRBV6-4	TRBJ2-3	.	CASSALMGSTDTQYF
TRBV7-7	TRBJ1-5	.	CASSLSENQPQHF
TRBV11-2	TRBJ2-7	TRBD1	CASSLRAWDRDEQYF
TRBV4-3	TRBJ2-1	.	CASSQNWRGMGNEQFF
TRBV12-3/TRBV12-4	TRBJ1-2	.	CASRPQGNYGYTF
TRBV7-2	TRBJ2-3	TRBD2	CASSQSGGAAPRTDTQYF
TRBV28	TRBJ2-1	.	CASSLHSAPRNEQFF
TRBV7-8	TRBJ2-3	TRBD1	CASSLGGGTGGAYTDTQYF
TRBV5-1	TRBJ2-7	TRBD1	CASSIQGDQYEQYF
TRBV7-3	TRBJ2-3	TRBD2	CASSATSGTSTDTQYF
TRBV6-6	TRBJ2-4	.	CASSSDYKNIQYF
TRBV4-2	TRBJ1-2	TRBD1	CASSQGQNRDGYTF